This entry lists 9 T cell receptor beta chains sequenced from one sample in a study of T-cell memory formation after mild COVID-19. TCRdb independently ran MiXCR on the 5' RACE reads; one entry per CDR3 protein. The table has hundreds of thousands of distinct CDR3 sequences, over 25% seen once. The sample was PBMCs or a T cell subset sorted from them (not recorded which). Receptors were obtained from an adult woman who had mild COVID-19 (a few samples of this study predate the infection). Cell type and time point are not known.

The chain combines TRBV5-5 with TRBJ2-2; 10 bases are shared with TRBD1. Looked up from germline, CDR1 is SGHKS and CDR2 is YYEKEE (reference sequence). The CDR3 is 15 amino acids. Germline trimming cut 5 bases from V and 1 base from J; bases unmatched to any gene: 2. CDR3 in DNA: TGTGCCAGCAGATGGACAGGGGGGAACACCGGGGAGCTGTTTTTT. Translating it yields CASRWTGGNTGELFF.

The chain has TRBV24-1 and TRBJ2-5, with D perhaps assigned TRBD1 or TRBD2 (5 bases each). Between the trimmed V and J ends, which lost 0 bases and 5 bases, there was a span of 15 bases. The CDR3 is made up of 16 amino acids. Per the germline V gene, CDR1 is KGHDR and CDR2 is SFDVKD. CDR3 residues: CATSDLVPGTYETQYF. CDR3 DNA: TGTGCCACCAGTGATTTGGTTCCAGGGACCTACGAGACCCAGTACTTC.

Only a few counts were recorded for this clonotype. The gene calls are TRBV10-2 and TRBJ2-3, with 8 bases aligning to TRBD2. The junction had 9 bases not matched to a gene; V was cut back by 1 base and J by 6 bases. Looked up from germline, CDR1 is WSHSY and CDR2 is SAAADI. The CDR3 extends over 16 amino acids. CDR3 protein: CASSELVSGGLDTQYF. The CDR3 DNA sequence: TGCGCCAGCAGTGAGTTAGTGTCGGGAGGGTTGGATACGCAGTATTTT.

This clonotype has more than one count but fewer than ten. CDR3 sequence reads: CASSPTSGSWETQYF. The CDR3 DNA sequence: TGTGCCAGCAGCCCCACTAGCGGGAGTTGGGAGACCCAGTACTTC. V usage is TRBV7-2 and J usage is TRBJ2-5; the match to TRBD2 covers 11 bases. Germline CDR1 and CDR2: SGHTA and FQGNSA. This CDR3 spans 15 amino acids. V was clipped by 5 bases and J by 5 bases; unmatched bases: 7.

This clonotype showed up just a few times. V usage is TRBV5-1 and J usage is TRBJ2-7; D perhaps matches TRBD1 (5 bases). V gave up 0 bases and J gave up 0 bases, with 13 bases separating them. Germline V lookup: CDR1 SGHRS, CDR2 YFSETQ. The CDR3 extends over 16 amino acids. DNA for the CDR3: TGCGCCAGCAGCTTGGGTTGGGGCGACTTCTCCTACGAGCAGTACTTC. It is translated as CASSLGWGDFSYEQYF.

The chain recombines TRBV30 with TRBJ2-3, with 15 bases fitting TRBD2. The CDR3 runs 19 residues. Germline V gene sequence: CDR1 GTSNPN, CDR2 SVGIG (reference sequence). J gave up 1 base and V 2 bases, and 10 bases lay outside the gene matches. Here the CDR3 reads CAWSSVRTSGGAGTDTQYF. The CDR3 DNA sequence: TGTGCCTGGAGTAGTGTTAGGACTAGCGGGGGGGCGGGCACAGATACGCAGTATTTT.

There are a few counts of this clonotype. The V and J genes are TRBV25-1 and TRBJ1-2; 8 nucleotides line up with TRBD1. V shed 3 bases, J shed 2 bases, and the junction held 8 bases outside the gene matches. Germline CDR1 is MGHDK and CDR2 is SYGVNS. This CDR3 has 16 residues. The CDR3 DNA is TGTGCCAGCAGTGATTGGGAGACAGGGGTAAACTATGGCTACACCTTC. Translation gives CASSDWETGVNYGYTF.

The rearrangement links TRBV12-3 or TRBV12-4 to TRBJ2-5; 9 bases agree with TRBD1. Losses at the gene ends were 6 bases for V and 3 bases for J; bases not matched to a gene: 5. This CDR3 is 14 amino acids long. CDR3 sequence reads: CASSSWDREETQYF. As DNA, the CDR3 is TGTGCCAGCAGCTCCTGGGACAGGGAAGAGACCCAGTACTTC.

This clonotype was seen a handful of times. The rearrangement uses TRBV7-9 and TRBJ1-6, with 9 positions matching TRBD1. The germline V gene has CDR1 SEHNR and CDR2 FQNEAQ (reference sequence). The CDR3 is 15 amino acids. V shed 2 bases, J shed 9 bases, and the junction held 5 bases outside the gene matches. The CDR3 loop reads CASSLTGGIGSPLHF. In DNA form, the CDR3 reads TGTGCCAGCAGCTTAACAGGGGGCATCGGTTCACCCCTCCACTTT.